The rows below give T cell receptor beta chains drawn from one sample of a study of beta chain features in type 1 diabetes. Sequenced by immunoSEQ multiplex PCR; TCRdb stores in-frame clones only, minus some. The sample lists around 320,000 clones; 14% were seen once. Input material: central memory CD4+ T cells from blood. The receptors come from a man aged 25-45 years in good health. Both conserved end residues are part of each CDR3. The D gene is left open where the match is weak. Clone sizes are given selectively: once, few, many, or a class where the clone is expanded.

d_call	v_call	clone_size	j_call	cdr3_aa	cdr3_nt
.	TRBV11-3	few	TRBJ2-2	CASSLDLGTTGELFF	TGTGCCAGCAGCTTAGATCTAGGGACCACCGGGGAGCTGTTTTTT
TRBD1	TRBV6-5	.	TRBJ1-6	CASSTGTGGTPLHF	TGTGCCAGCAGTACCGGGACAGGGGGTACGCCCCTCCACTTT
.	TRBV7-2	.	TRBJ2-5	CASSLRGVQETQYF	TGTGCCAGCAGCTTGAGGGGTGTACAAGAGACCCAGTACTTC
.	TRBV10-3	.	TRBJ1-3	CAIRGALGNTIYF	TGTGCCATCAGGGGGGCTCTCGGAAACACCATATATTTT
.	TRBV29-1	.	TRBJ2-5	CSVEPEETQYF	TGCAGCGTTGAACCCGAAGAGACCCAGTACTTC
.	TRBV2	few	TRBJ1-1	CASSVIRGEAFF	TGTGCCAGCAGTGTCATTAGGGGTGAAGCTTTCTTT
.	TRBV7-2	few	TRBJ1-1	CASSLMEGVTEAFF	TGTGCCAGCAGTTTAATGGAGGGGGTCACTGAAGCTTTCTTT
.	TRBV5-5	many	TRBJ1-1	CASSSYRRRSFGNTEAFF	TGTGCCAGCAGCTCATATCGGCGTCGGTCCTTCGGGAACACTGAAGCTTTCTTT
TRBD1	TRBV5-1	.	TRBJ2-7	CASSQNPTGLYEQYF	TGCGCCAGCAGCCAGAACCCGACAGGGTTATACGAGCAGTACTTC
.	TRBV5-1	.	TRBJ1-1	CASSLGQMNTEASF	TGCGCCAGCAGCTTGGGACAGATGAACACTGAAGCTTCCTTT
.	TRBV30	.	TRBJ1-2	CAWSGNRALYGYTF	TGTGCCTGGAGTGGTAACAGGGCCCTCTATGGCTACACCTTC
.	TRBV2	.	TRBJ1-4	CASIYGGVAEKLFF	TGTGCCAGCATCTACGGGGGAGTTGCTGAAAAACTGTTTTTT
.	TRBV28	many	TRBJ2-3	CASSGSTDTQYF	TGTGCCAGCAGCGGTAGCACAGATACGCAGTATTTT
TRBD2	TRBV2	.	TRBJ2-5	CASSAGLAGGRQETQYF	TGTGCCAGCAGTGCGGGACTAGCGGGGGGGCGGCAAGAGACCCAGTACTTC
.	TRBV25-1	.	TRBJ2-1	CASSGPHFPNNEQFF	TGTGCCAGCAGTGGCCCCCACTTCCCAAACAATGAGCAGTTCTTC
.	TRBV11-2	few	TRBJ1-1	CASSLWFGTDGFKNTEAFF	TGTGCCAGCAGCTTATGGTTTGGAACTGATGGTTTTAAAAACACTGAAGCTTTCTTT
.	TRBV11-3	few	TRBJ2-1	CASSLGWSRNEQFF	TGTGCCAGCAGCTTAGGATGGTCGCGGAATGAGCAGTTCTTC
.	TRBV4-1	few	TRBJ1-3	CASSQEVTGGSGNTIYF	TGCGCCAGCAGCCAAGAAGTCACCGGAGGCTCTGGAAACACCATATATTTT
.	TRBV6-5	.	TRBJ1-2	CASSPGYGYTF	TGTGCCAGCAGCCCCGGGTATGGCTACACCTTC
TRBD2	TRBV15	few	TRBJ2-5	CATSRAGLAGVVEETQYF	TGTGCCACCAGCAGAGCGGGACTAGCGGGAGTGGTTGAAGAGACCCAGTACTTC
.	TRBV5-1	.	TRBJ2-1	CASSLYSSYNEQFF	TGCGCCAGCAGCTTGTACTCCTCCTACAATGAGCAGTTCTTC
.	TRBV6-6	few	TRBJ2-7	CASSSTPGHPTEQYF	TGTGCCAGCAGTTCCACTCCGGGACACCCCACCGAGCAGTACTTC
.	TRBV5-6	.	TRBJ1-1	CASSLPATAEAFF	TGTGCCAGCAGCTTACCCGCGACAGCTGAAGCTTTCTTT
TRBD1	TRBV9	few	TRBJ2-3	CASSAAIQGWSTDTQYF	TGTGCCAGCAGCGCCGCAATACAGGGGTGGAGCACAGATACGCAGTATTTT
TRBD1	TRBV4-1	few	TRBJ2-7	CASSLLSGQGPYYEQYF	TGCGCCAGCAGCCTTCTTTCCGGACAGGGTCCCTACTACGAGCAGTACTTC
.	TRBV7-2	.	TRBJ1-2	CASSAGNNEGYTF	TGTGCCAGCAGCGCCGGTAATAACGAGGGCTACACCTTC
.	TRBV11-2	.	TRBJ2-2	CASSTKPGELFF	TGTGCCAGCAGCACTAAGCCCGGGGAGCTGTTTTTT
.	TRBV19	.	TRBJ1-4	CASERQPSEKLFF	TGTGCCAGCGAGAGACAGCCTTCCGAAAAACTGTTTTTT
.	TRBV5-6	.	TRBJ2-3	CASSRESKEQYF	TGTGCCAGCAGCCGGGAGTCGAAGGAGCAGTATTTT
.	TRBV18	.	TRBJ1-1	CASSSGSTEAFF	TGTGCCAGCTCCTCAGGGTCCACTGAAGCTTTCTTT
TRBD1	TRBV6-5	few	TRBJ1-2	CASVGQGYGYTF	TGTGCCAGCGTAGGACAGGGCTATGGCTACACCTTC
TRBD2	TRBV4-2	.	TRBJ2-1	CASSPASGEPNEQFF	TGTGCCAGCAGCCCAGCTAGCGGGGAGCCCAATGAGCAGTTCTTC
.	TRBV29-1	many	TRBJ2-6	CSVETEVGSGANVLTF	TGCAGCGTTGAAACGGAAGTGGGTTCTGGGGCCAACGTCCTGACTTTC
TRBD1	TRBV29-1	few	TRBJ1-1	CSVRTGTNTEAFF	TGCAGCGTTCGGACAGGGACCAACACTGAAGCTTTCTTT
TRBD1	TRBV5-5	few	TRBJ2-7	CASSLDRAYEQYF	TGTGCCAGCAGCCTGGACAGGGCCTACGAGCAGTACTTC
.	TRBV6-6	.	TRBJ2-2	CASSPLVGAGELFF	TGTGCCAGCTCGCCACTCGTGGGAGCCGGGGAGCTGTTTTTT
.	TRBV19	.	TRBJ1-1	CASSMGLGRMNTEAFF	TGTGCCAGTAGTATGGGCCTCGGGCGTATGAACACTGAAGCTTTCTTT
TRBD2	TRBV4-3	many	TRBJ2-1	CASSQEGLAGEQFF	TGCGCCAGCAGCCAAGAGGGACTAGCGGGAGAGCAGTTCTTC
.	TRBV7-6	.	TRBJ1-2	CASSAREKGYGYTF	TGTGCCAGCAGCGCGCGAGAGAAGGGCTATGGCTACACCTTC
TRBD1	TRBV23-1	.	TRBJ1-3	CASSRRDRSISSGNTIYF	TGCGCCAGCAGCCGACGGGACAGGTCCATATCCTCTGGAAACACCATATATTTT
.	TRBV29-1	few	TRBJ1-1	CSVESGRKAAFF	TGCAGCGTTGAGTCTGGGAGAAAAGCCGCTTTCTTT
TRBD2	TRBV6-6	.	TRBJ2-5	CASSFYEGGEETQYF	TGTGCCAGCAGTTTCTACGAGGGAGGGGAGGAGACCCAGTACTTC
.	TRBV6-5	.	TRBJ1-6	CASRMEGRDNSPLHF	TGTGCCAGCAGGATGGAAGGCAGAGATAATTCACCCCTCCACTTT
.	TRBV21-1	.	TRBJ2-3	CASSNPWRLAGGRDTQYF	TGTGCCAGCAGCAACCCTTGGAGACTAGCGGGAGGCAGAGATACGCAGTATTTT
TRBD2	TRBV4-2	few	TRBJ2-3	CASSQGHWGGRVLTQYF	TGTGCCAGCAGCCAAGGCCATTGGGGCGGGAGGGTTCTTACGCAGTATTTT
TRBD2	TRBV12-5	few	TRBJ2-3	CASGTASGRPDTQYF	TGTGCTAGTGGTACCGCTAGCGGGAGGCCCGATACGCAGTATTTT
TRBD1	TRBV27	few	TRBJ1-1	CASSPYQQGASEAFF	TGTGCCAGCAGTCCATACCAACAGGGGGCTTCTGAAGCTTTCTTT
TRBD2	TRBV7-3	.	TRBJ2-1	CASSLEAGAFYNEQFF	TGTGCCAGCAGCTTAGAAGCGGGAGCCTTCTACAATGAGCAGTTCTTC
TRBD1	TRBV7-2	few	TRBJ1-5	CASSARTGDNQPQHF	TGTGCCAGCAGCGCCAGGACAGGGGACAATCAGCCCCAGCATTTT
TRBD1	TRBV10-2	few	TRBJ1-6	CASSEGGSYNSPLHF	TGCGCCAGCAGTGAAGGGGGCAGCTATAATTCACCCCTCCACTTT
.	TRBV30	.	TRBJ2-1	CAWSPRGGRPEQFF	TGTGCCTGGAGCCCACGGGGCGGCCGGCCTGAGCAGTTCTTC
TRBD1	TRBV30	few	TRBJ1-4	CAWTGTGGRKLFF	TGTGCCTGGACCGGGACAGGGGGCCGAAAACTGTTTTTT
TRBD2	TRBV28	few	TRBJ2-3	CASSTPSGASTDTQYF	TGTGCCAGCAGTACCCCTAGCGGGGCTAGCACAGATACGCAGTATTTT
.	TRBV7-2	.	TRBJ2-1	CASSLQRANEQFF	TGTGCCAGCAGCTTACAACGCGCCAATGAGCAGTTCTTC
.	TRBV19	few	TRBJ1-2	CASRMTNYGYTF	TGTGCCAGTAGGATGACTAACTATGGCTACACCTTC